This T cell receptor (beta chain) comes out of a study of T cell responses to AZD1222 COVID-19 vaccine. Across the study: Second doses were pooled across both intervals (about 4 or about 12 weeks).

Germline V gene sequence: CDR1 DFQATT, CDR2 SNEGSKA (reference sequence). Trimming removed 6 bases at V and 9 bases at J, with 14 bases between. The CDR3 length is 11 residues. The data were produced by immunoSEQ multiplex PCR, yet TCRdb's version contains in-frame clones alone and is incomplete. This table holds some 160,000 clones, 80% to 95% found once. This TCR came from an adult in good health. The chain couples TRBV20-1 to TRBJ2-5; the D gene is possibly TRBD2 (5 bases). Sequencing was performed on peripheral blood, taken on day 0 of AZD1222 vaccination. The CDR3 here is CSAYPGSAQYF. CDR3 in DNA: TGCAGTGCCTATCCGGGGTCTGCCCAGTACTTC.